The entry below describes one T cell receptor (beta chain). The target antigen is unknown. These data belong to a study of OX40 agonist ivuxolimab in advanced cancers. Across the whole study: Checkpoint inhibitors had been given previously to under 50% of patients.

Sequenced by immunoSEQ multiplex PCR; TCRdb stores in-frame clones only, minus some. This sample has tens of thousands of clones; around 88% occur once, and the top ten carry about 14%. Study-level findings and limits: The study did not work out the antigen specificity of the expanded peripheral T cells.

This receptor was obtained from an adult with an advanced solid tumor such as melanoma, head and neck, liver or kidney cancer. The sequencing here drew on CD4+ or CD8+ T cells sorted from blood, taken in a trial of the OX40 agonist ivuxolimab.

CDR3 DNA: TGTGCCAGCAGCTCCGGGAAGATAGGTACGAAGACCCAGTACTTC. Its translation: CASSSGKIGTKTQYF. The V call is TRBV7-9, the J call TRBJ2-5; D may be TRBD2 (5 bases). Trimming stripped 4 bases from V and 6 bases from J, with 18 bases between. CDR1 and CDR2 from the germline V gene are SEHNR and FQNEAQ (reference sequence). The CDR3 sequence is 15 residues long. Based on the CDR3 plus reference TRBV7-9 and TRBJ2-5, the full variable domain is DTGVSQNPRHKITKRGQNVTFRCDPISEHNRLYWYRQTLGQGPEFLTYFQNEAQLEKSRLLSDRFSAERPKGSFSTLEIQRTEQGDSAMYLCASSSGKIGTKTQYFGPGTRLLVL.